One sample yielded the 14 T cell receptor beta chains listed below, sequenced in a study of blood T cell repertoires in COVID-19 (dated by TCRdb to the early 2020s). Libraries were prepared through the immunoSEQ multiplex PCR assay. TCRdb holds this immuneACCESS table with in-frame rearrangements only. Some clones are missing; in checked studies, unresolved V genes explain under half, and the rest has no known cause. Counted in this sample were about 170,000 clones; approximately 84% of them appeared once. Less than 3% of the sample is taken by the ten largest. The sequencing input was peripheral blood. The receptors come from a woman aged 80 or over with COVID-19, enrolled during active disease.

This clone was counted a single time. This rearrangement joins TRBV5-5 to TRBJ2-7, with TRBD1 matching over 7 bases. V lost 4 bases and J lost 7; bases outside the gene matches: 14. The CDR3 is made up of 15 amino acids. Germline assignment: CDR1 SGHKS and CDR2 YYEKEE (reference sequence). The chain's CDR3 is CASSGRRDRVLEQYF. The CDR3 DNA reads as TGTGCCAGCAGCGGGCGCCGGGACAGAGTTTTGGAGCAGTACTTC. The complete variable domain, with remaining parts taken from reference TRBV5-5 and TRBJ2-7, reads DAGVTQSPTHLIKTRGQQVTLRCSPISGHKSVSWYQQVLGQGPQFIFQYYEKEERGRGNFPDRFSARQFPNYSSELNVNALLLGDSALYLCASSGRRDRVLEQYFGPGTRLTVT.

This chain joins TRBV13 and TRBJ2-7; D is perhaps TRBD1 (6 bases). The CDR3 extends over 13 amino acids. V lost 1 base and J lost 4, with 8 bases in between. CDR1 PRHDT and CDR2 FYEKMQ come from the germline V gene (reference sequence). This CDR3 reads CASSLDRDYEQYF. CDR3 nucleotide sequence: TGTGCCAGCAGCTTAGACAGGGATTACGAGCAGTACTTC.

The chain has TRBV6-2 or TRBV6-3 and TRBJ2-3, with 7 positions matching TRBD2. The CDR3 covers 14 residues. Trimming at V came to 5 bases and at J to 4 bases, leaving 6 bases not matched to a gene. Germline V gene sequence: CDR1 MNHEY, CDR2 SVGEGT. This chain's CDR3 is CASSHTSVPDTQYF. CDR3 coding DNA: TGTGCCAGCAGTCACACTAGCGTACCAGATACGCAGTATTTT.

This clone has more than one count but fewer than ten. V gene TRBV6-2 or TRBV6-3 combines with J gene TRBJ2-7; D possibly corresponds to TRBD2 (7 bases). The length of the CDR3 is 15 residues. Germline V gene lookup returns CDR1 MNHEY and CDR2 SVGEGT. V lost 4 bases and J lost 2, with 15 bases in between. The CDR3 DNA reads TGTGCCAGCAGTTCCATCGCGGGGGCACCCTACGAGCAGTACTTC. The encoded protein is CASSSIAGAPYEQYF.

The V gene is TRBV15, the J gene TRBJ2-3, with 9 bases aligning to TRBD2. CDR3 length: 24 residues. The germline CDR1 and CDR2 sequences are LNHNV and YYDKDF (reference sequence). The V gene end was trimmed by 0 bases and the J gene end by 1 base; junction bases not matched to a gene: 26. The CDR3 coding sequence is TGTGCCACCAGCAGAGATCTCCTAGCGGGATTGGGGCGCGCCTCGAGTAGCCGCACAGATACGCAGTATTTT. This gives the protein CATSRDLLAGLGRASSSRTDTQYF.

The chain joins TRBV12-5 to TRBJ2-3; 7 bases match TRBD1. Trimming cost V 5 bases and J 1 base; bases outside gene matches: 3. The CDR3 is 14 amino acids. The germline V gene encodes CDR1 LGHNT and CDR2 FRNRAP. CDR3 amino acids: CASGPGTGTDTQYF. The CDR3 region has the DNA TGTGCTAGTGGTCCAGGGACAGGCACAGATACGCAGTATTTT. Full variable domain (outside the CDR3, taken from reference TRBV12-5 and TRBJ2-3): DARVTQTPRHKVTEMGQEVTMRCQPILGHNTVFWYRQTMMQGLELLAYFRNRAPLDDSGMPKDRFSAEMPDATLATLKIQPSEPRDSAVYFCASGPGTGTDTQYFGPGTRLTVL.

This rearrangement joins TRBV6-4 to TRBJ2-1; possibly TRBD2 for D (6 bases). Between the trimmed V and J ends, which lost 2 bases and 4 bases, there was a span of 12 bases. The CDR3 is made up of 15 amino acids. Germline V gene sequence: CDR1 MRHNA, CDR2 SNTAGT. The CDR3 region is CASSDAGSRYNEQFF. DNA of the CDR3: TGTGCCAGCAGTGACGCGGGGAGCAGATACAATGAGCAGTTCTTC.

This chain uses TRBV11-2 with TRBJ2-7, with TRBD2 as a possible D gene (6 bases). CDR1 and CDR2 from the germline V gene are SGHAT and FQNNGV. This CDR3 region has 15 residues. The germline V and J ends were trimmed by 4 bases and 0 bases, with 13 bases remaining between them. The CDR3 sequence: CASSSPGEASYEQYF. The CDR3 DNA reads TGTGCCAGCAGCTCCCCGGGGGAGGCCTCCTACGAGCAGTACTTC.

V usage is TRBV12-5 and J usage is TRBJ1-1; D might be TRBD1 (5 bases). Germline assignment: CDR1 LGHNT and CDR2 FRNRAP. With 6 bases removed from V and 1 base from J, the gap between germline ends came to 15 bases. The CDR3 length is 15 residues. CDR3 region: CASGITAGRNTEAFF. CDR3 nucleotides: TGTGCTAGTGGAATAACAGCGGGGCGGAACACTGAAGCTTTCTTT.

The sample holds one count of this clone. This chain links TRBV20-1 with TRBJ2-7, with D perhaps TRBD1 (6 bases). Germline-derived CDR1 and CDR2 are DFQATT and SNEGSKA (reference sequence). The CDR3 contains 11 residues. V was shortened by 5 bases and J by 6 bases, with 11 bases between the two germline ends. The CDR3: CSAHNRVEQYF. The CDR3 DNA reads TGCAGTGCTCATAACAGGGTCGAGCAGTACTTC.

For the CDR3, the DNA is TGTGCCAGTAGTATAGCAGCGAACTATGGCTACACCTTC. This translates into CASSIAANYGYTF. The V gene is TRBV19, the J gene TRBJ1-2; the D is unclear. This CDR3 region has 13 residues. Per the germline V gene, CDR1 is LNHDA and CDR2 is SQIVND (reference sequence). The germline V and J ends were trimmed by 1 base and 2 bases, with 5 bases remaining between them.

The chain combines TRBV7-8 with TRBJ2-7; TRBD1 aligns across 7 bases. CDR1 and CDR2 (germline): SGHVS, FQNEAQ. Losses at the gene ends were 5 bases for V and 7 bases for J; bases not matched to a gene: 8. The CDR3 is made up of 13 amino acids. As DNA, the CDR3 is TGTGCCAGCAGCCCAGACAGGGAGCGGGAGCAGTACTTC. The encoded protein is CASSPDREREQYF.

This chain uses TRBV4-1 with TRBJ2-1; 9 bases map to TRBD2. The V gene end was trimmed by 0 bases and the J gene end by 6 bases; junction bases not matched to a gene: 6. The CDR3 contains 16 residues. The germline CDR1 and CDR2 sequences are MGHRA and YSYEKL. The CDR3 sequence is CASSQDLRTSVNEQFF. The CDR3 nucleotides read TGCGCCAGCAGCCAAGATCTAAGGACTAGCGTCAATGAGCAGTTCTTC.

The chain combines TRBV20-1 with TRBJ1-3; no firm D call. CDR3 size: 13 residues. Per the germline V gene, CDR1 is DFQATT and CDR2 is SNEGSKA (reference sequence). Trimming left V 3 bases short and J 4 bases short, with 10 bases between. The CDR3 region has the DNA TGCAGTGCTAGTTTGGGCTGGGGAAACACCATATATTTT. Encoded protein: CSASLGWGNTIYF.